Sequencing of this T cell receptor (beta chain) was carried out in a study of human T cells and chemical hapten exposure. Time point of the sample: pre-sensitization, week 0. Indicated treatment: therapeutic diphenylcyclopropenone sensitization with weekly scalp DPC. Donation of samples came from alopecia patients who were 18 to 70 years old and suitable for DPC. Germline-derived CDR1 and CDR2 are SGHDN and FVKESK. CDR3 length equals 13 residues. V was trimmed by 0 bases and J by 5 bases, leaving 5 bases between them. TCRdb re-analysed the RACE reads in MiXCR, keeping a single row per CDR3 protein. The repertoire holds around 56,000 distinct CDR3 sequences, with over 9% as singletons.

The gene calls are TRBV14 and TRBJ2-1; the D is unclear. The sample was whole blood, taken in connection with sensitization to the hapten diphenylcyclopropenone (DPC). The receptor comes from a man aged 40-55 years with alopecia areata. Some clones in this sample may be carry-over from other donors' samples. CDR3 loop: CASSQDQNNEQFF. DNA of the CDR3: TGTGCCAGCAGCCAAGATCAGAACAATGAGCAGTTCTTC.